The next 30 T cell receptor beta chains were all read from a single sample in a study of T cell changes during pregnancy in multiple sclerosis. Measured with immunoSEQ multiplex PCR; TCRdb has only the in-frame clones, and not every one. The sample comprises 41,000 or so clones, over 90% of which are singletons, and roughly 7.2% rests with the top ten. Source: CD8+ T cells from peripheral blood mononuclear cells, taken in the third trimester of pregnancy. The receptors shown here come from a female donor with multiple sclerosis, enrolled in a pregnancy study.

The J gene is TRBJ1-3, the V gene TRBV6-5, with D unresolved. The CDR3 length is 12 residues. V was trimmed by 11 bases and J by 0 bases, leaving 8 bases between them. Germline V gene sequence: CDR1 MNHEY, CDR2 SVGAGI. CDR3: CAVLSSGNTIYF. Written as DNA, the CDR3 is TGTGCCGTCTTGAGCTCTGGAAACACCATATATTTT.

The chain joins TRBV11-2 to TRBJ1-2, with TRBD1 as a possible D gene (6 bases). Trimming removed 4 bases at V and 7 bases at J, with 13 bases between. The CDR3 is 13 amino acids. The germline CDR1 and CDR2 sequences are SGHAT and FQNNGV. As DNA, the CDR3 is TGTGCCAGCAGCTCAGGGACATTTTTTGGCTACACCTTC. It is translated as CASSSGTFFGYTF.

The CDR3: CASQDRVNTGELFF. CDR3 sequence (DNA): TGTGCCAGTCAGGACAGGGTGAACACCGGGGAGCTGTTTTTT. This sequence joins TRBV2 and TRBJ2-2; 8 bases agree with TRBD1. The CDR3 has 14 residues. CDR1 and CDR2 (germline): SNHLY, FYNNEI. After removal of 9 bases from V and 1 base from J, the junction contained 4 bases not matched to a gene.

CDR3 sequence reads: CASSVGGGALYEQYF. Written as DNA, the CDR3 is TGTGCCAGCAGCGTAGGTGGGGGGGCCTTGTACGAGCAGTACTTC. The V and J genes are TRBV9 and TRBJ2-7, with D tentatively TRBD2 (7 bases). Per the germline V gene, CDR1 is SGDLS and CDR2 is YYNGEE. There are 15 residues in the CDR3. Trimming removed 0 bases at V and 4 bases at J, with 14 bases between.

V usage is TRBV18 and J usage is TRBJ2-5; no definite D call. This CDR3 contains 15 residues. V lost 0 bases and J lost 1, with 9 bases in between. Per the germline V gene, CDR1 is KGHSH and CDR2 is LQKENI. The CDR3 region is CASSPPREPQETQYF. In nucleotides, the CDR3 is TGTGCCAGCTCACCACCCCGAGAGCCCCAAGAGACCCAGTACTTC.

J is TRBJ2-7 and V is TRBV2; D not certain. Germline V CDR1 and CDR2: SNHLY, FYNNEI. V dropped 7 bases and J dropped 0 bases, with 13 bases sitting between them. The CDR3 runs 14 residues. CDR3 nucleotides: TGTGCCAGCATGGTACTAATCGACTCCTACGAGCAGTACTTC. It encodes CASMVLIDSYEQYF.

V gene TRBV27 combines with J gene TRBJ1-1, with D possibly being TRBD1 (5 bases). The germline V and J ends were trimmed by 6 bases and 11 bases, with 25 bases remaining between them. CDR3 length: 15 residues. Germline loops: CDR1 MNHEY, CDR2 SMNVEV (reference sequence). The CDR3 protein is CASSPRGYPSPPAFF. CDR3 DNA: TGTGCCAGCAGCCCCCGGGGGTACCCATCACCGCCGGCTTTCTTT.

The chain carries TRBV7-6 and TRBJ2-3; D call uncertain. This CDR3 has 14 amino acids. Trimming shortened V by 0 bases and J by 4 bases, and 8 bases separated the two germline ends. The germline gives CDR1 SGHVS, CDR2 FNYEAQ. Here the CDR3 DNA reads TGTGCCAGCAGCTTAGCCCAGGTCCCAGATACGCAGTATTTT. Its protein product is CASSLAQVPDTQYF. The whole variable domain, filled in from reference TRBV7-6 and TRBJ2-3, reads GAGVSQSPRYKVTKRGQDVALRCDPISGHVSLYWYRQALGQGPEFLTYFNYEAQQDKSGLPNDRFSAERPEGSISTLTIQRTEQRDSAMYRCASSLAQVPDTQYFGPGTRLTVL.

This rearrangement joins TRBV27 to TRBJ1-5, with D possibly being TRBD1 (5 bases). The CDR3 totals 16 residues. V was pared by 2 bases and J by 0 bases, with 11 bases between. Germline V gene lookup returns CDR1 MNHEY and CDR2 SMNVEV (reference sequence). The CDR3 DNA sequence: TGTGCCAGCAGTTTAGGGGCAGGGTATAGCAATCAGCCCCAGCATTTT. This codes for CASSLGAGYSNQPQHF.

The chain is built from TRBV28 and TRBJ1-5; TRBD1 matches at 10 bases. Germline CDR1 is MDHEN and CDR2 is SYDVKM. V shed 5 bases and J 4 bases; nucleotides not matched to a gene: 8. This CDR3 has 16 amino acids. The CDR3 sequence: CASSPGTGVENQPQHF. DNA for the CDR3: TGTGCCAGCAGTCCCGGGACAGGGGTGGAAAATCAGCCCCAGCATTTT. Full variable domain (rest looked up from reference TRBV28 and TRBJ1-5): DVKVTQSSRYLVKRTGEKVFLECVQDMDHENMFWYRQDPGLGLRLIYFSYDVKMKEKGDIPEGYSVSREKKERFSLILESASTNQTSMYLCASSPGTGVENQPQHFGDGTRLSIL.

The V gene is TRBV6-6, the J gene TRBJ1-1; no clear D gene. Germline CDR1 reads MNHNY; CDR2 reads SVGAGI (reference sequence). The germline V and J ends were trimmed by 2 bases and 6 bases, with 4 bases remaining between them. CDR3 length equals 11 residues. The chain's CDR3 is CASSYVSEAFF. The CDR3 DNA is TGTGCCAGCAGTTACGTCTCTGAAGCTTTCTTT.

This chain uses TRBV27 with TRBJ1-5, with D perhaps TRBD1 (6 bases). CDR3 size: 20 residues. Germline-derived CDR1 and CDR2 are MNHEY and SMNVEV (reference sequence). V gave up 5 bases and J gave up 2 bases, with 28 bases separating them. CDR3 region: CASSTTGFAYVENGNQPQHF. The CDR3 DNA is TGTGCCAGCAGTACTACAGGGTTTGCCTACGTTGAGAACGGCAATCAGCCCCAGCATTTT.

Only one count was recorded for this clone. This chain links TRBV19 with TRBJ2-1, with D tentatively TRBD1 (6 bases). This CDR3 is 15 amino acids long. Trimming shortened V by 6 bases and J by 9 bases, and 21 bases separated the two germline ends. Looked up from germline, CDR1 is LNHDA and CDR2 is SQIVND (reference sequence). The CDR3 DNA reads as TGTGCCAGTAGGCACCCCCGGGACATTGGTAGTGAGCAGTTCTTC. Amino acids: CASRHPRDIGSEQFF.

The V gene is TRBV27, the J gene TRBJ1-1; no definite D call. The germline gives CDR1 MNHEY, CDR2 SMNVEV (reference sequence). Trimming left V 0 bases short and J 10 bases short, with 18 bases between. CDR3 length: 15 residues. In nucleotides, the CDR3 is TGTGCCAGCAGTTTATCCCTCGGGAGCCGCTGGGGAGCTTTCTTT. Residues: CASSLSLGSRWGAFF.

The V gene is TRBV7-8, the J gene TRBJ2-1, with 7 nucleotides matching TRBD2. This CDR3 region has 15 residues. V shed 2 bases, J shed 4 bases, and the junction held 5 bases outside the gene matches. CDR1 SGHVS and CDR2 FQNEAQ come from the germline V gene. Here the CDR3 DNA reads TGTGCCAGCAGCTTACTGGCGGGAGAGTACAATGAGCAGTTCTTC. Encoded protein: CASSLLAGEYNEQFF.

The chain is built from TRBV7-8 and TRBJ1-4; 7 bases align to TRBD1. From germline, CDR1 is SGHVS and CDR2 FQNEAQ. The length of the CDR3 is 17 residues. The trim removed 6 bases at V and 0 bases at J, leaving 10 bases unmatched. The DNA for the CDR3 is TGTGCCAGCAGGTCCGACAGGGTATCTGCAACTAATGAAAAACTGTTTTTT. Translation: CASRSDRVSATNEKLFF. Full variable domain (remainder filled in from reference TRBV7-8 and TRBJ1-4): GAGVSQSPRYKVAKRGQDVALRCDPISGHVSLFWYQQALGQGPEFLTYFQNEAQLDKSGLPSDRFFAERPEGSVSTLKIQRTQQEDSAVYLCASRSDRVSATNEKLFFGSGTQLSVL.

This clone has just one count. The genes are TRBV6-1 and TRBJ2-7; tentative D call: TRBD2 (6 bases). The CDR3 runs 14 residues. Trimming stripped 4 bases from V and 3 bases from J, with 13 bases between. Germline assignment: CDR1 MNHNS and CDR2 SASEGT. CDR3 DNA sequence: TGTGCCAGCAGTGTGGGCCGGGACTTCTACGAGCAGTACTTC. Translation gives CASSVGRDFYEQYF.

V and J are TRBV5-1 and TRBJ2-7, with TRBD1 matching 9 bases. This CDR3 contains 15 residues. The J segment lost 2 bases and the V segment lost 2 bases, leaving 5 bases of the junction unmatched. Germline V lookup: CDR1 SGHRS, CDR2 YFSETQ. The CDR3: CASSFGTGPTYEQYF. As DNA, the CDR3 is TGCGCCAGCAGCTTTGGGACAGGGCCAACCTACGAGCAGTACTTC.

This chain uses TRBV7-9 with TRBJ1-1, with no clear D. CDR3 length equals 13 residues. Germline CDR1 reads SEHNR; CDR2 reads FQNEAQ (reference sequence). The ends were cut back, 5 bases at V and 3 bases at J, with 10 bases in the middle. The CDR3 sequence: CASSPPSDTEAFF. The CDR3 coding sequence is TGTGCCAGCAGCCCACCCTCGGACACTGAAGCTTTCTTT.

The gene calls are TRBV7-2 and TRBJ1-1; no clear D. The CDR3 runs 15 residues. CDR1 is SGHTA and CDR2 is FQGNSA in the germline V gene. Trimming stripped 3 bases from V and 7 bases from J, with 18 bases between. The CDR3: CASSLEGGPYHEAFF. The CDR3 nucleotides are TGTGCCAGCAGCTTGGAGGGCGGACCGTACCATGAAGCTTTCTTT.

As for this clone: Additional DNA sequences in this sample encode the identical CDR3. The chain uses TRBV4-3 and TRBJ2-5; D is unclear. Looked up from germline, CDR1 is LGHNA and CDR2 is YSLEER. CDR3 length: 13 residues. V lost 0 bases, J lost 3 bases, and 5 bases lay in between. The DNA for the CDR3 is TGCGCCAGCAGCCAAGACCCAGAAGAGACCCAGTACTTC. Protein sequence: CASSQDPEETQYF.

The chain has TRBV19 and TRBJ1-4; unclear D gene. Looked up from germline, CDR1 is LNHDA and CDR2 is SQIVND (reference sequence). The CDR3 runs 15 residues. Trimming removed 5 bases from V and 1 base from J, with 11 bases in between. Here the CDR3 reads CASSGYSGTNEKLFF. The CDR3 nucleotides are TGTGCCAGTAGTGGATACTCAGGAACTAATGAAAAACTGTTTTTT.

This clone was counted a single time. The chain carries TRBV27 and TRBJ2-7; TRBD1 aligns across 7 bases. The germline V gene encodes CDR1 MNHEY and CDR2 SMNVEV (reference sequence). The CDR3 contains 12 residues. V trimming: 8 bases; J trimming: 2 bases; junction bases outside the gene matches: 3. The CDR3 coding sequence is TGTGCCAGCTGGGACAGCCCCTACGAGCAGTACTTC. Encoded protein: CASWDSPYEQYF.

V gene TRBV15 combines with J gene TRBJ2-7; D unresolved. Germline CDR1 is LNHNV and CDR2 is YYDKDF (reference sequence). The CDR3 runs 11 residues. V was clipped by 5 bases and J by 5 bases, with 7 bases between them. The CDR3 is CATSDSNEQYF. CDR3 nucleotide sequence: TGTGCCACCAGCGACTCTAACGAGCAGTACTTC.

The CDR3 sequence is CASSSDGPGERYEQYF. The CDR3, as DNA: TGTGCCAGCAGCTCCGACGGGCCAGGGGAGCGGTACGAGCAGTACTTC. The chain carries TRBV5-8 and TRBJ2-7; perhaps TRBD1 as D (6 bases). Deletions cut 3 bases from V and 4 bases from J, with 20 bases between. Germline lookup yields CDR1 SGHTS and CDR2 YDEGEE. The CDR3 is made up of 16 amino acids.

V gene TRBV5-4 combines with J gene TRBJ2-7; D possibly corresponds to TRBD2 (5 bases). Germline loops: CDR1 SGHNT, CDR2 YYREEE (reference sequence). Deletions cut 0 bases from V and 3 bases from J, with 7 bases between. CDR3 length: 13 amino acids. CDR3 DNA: TGTGCCAGCAGCTTGGAGAGGGACTACGAGCAGTACTTC. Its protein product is CASSLERDYEQYF.

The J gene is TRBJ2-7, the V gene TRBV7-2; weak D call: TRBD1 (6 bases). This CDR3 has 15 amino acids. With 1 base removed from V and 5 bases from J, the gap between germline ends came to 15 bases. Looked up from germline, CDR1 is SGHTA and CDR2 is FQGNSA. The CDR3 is CASSLGLGATNEQYF. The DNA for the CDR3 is TGTGCCAGCAGCTTAGGATTGGGGGCGACCAACGAGCAGTACTTC.

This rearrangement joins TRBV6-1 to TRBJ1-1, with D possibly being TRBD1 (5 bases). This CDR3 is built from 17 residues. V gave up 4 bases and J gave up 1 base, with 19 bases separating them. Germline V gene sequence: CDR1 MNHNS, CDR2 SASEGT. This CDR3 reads CASSGLKLGLTNTEAFF. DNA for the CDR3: TGTGCCAGCAGTGGGTTAAAATTGGGACTGACGAACACTGAAGCTTTCTTT.

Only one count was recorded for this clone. This CDR3 is CASSFQPGGPSYEQYF. For the CDR3, the DNA is TGTGCCAGCAGTTTCCAACCGGGGGGCCCTTCCTACGAGCAGTACTTC. This sequence joins TRBV27 and TRBJ2-7; possible D gene TRBD2, 7 bases. Trimming stripped 3 bases from V and 1 base from J, with 16 bases between. Germline V gives CDR1 MNHEY, CDR2 SMNVEV (reference sequence). The CDR3 is 16 amino acids.

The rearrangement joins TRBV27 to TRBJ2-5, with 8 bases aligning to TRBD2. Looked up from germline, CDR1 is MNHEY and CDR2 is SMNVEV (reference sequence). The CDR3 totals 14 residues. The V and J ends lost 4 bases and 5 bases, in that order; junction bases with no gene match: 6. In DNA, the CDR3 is TGTGCCAGCAGTTACCGCACGGGAGGGGAGACCCAGTACTTC. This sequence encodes CASSYRTGGETQYF.